The 30 T cell receptor beta chains presented below share a single source sample, sequenced in a study of early T cells in non-severe SARS-CoV-2 infection. TCRdb reprocessed the 5' RACE reads with MiXCR, giving one entry per CDR3 protein. This sample has fewer than 100,000 distinct CDR3 sequences, with 11% found just once. What was sequenced was whole blood. Source of these receptors: an adult who was a healthcare worker with PCR-confirmed SARS-CoV-2 infection or an uninfected control (not recorded which).

There are a few counts of this clonotype. A single base separates this from a much larger clone, so it may be a read error. The V gene is TRBV7-6, the J gene TRBJ2-7, with a weak D call TRBD1 (6 bases). Germline lookup yields CDR1 SGHVS and CDR2 FNYEAQ. The CDR3 runs 14 residues. V was pared by 4 bases and J by 0 bases, with 10 bases between. Here the CDR3 reads CASSWTESSYEQYF. The CDR3 DNA reads as TGTGCCAGCAGCTGGACAGAGAGCTCCTACGAGCAGTACTTC.

This clonotype was seen at least ten times. This chain links TRBV20-1 with TRBJ2-5; 8 nucleotides align to TRBD1. CDR1 is DFQATT, CDR2 SNEGSKA, per germline (reference sequence). The CDR3 loop spans 14 amino acids. J gave up 0 bases and V 3 bases, and 3 bases lay outside the gene matches. The CDR3 loop reads CSASQGAYQETQYF. CDR3 DNA sequence: TGCAGTGCTAGCCAGGGGGCTTACCAAGAGACCCAGTACTTC.

J is TRBJ1-1 and V is TRBV5-1; 11 nucleotides agree with TRBD1. The germline V gene has CDR1 SGHRS and CDR2 YFSETQ. J was trimmed by 7 bases and V by 4 bases; bases with no gene match: 3. The CDR3 covers 13 residues. The CDR3 DNA is TGCGCCAGCAGCCCCGGGACAGGGGGTGAAGCTTTCTTT. It is translated as CASSPGTGGEAFF.

This clonotype was detected a few times. The V gene is TRBV10-1, the J gene TRBJ2-3; weak D call: TRBD2 (5 bases). The CDR3 length is 15 residues. Germline CDR1 is WNHNN and CDR2 is SYGVQD (reference sequence). Between the trimmed V and J ends, which lost 3 bases and 4 bases, there was a span of 14 bases. This chain's CDR3 is CASSDFSGSADTQYF. CDR3 bases: TGCGCCAGCAGTGATTTTTCGGGGTCCGCAGATACGCAGTATTTT.

This clonotype showed up many times. The chain has TRBV30 and TRBJ1-3; D unresolved. Trimming took off 0 bases at V and 4 bases at J, with 4 bases between the two ends. The CDR3 sequence is 12 residues long. The germline gives CDR1 GTSNPN, CDR2 SVGIG (reference sequence). Here the CDR3 DNA reads TGTGCCTGGAGTGTATCCGGAAACACCATATATTTT. It translates to CAWSVSGNTIYF.

As concerns this clonotype: This may be a read error: a much more frequent sequence differs by one nucleotide. CDR3 loop: CASSLDTVAVSGNTVYF. The CDR3 DNA follows: TGTGCCAGCAGCTTAGACACCGTGGCCGTCTCTGGAAACACCGTATATTTT. The genes are TRBV7-8 and TRBJ1-3; D is unresolved. The CDR3 is made up of 17 amino acids. Per germline, CDR1 SGHVS and CDR2 FQNEAQ.

The V and J genes are TRBV9 and TRBJ2-1; no firm D call. The V and J ends lost 3 bases and 4 bases respectively, with 5 bases between them. The germline CDR1 and CDR2 sequences are SGDLS and YYNGEE. The CDR3 has 12 residues. The CDR3 is CASSAQYNEQFF. For the CDR3, the DNA is TGTGCCAGCAGCGCCCAGTACAATGAGCAGTTCTTC.

This clonotype was seen a few times. The CDR3 DNA is TGTGCCAGCAGCTTCAGGGATGGGGAGACCCAGTACTTC. It codes for CASSFRDGETQYF. The chain couples TRBV7-9 to TRBJ2-5; D is perhaps TRBD1 (5 bases). CDR1 is SEHNR, CDR2 FQNEAQ, per germline (reference sequence). Trimming took off 3 bases at V and 5 bases at J, with 10 bases between the two ends. The CDR3 loop spans 13 amino acids.

This clonotype was seen a handful of times. The rearrangement links TRBV6-1 to TRBJ2-1; a possible D gene is TRBD1 (6 bases). Trimming took off 4 bases at V and 2 bases at J, with 15 bases between the two ends. The CDR3 spans 16 residues. CDR1 and CDR2 from the germline V gene are MNHNS and SASEGT. This CDR3 is CASSGTTGPPYNEQFF. DNA for the CDR3: TGTGCCAGCAGTGGTACCACAGGGCCCCCCTACAATGAGCAGTTCTTC.

The chain couples TRBV5-5 to TRBJ2-7; possibly TRBD1 for D (6 bases). In germline, CDR1 is SGHKS, CDR2 YYEKEE (reference sequence). Trimming took 2 bases from V and 5 from J, leaving 14 bases between them. This CDR3 is built from 14 residues. The DNA for the CDR3 is TGTGCCAGCAGCTTCTCACAGGGTTGGGACGAGCAGTACTTC. Protein product: CASSFSQGWDEQYF.

This chain uses TRBV18 with TRBJ2-5; the D gene is possibly TRBD1 (6 bases). V dropped 4 bases and J dropped 4 bases, with 10 bases sitting between them. Germline CDR1 KGHSH, CDR2 LQKENI. The CDR3 runs to 13 residues. The CDR3 region has the DNA TGTGCCAGCTCACGTAGGGACATAGAGACCCAGTACTTC. Its translation: CASSRRDIETQYF.

This clonotype was detected ten times or more. CDR3 bases: TGCGCCAGCAGCCAGGATAGGAGGGGGGCCGCGGTAGATACGCAGTATTTT. Its translation is CASSQDRRGAAVDTQYF. The genes are TRBV4-1 and TRBJ2-3; D assignment may be TRBD1 or TRBD2 (6 bases each). The CDR3 runs to 17 residues. Looked up from germline, CDR1 is MGHRA and CDR2 is YSYEKL. V was cut by 3 bases and J by 5 bases, with 21 bases left in between.

This chain connects TRBV18 to TRBJ1-1; 7 bases agree with TRBD1. This CDR3 has 13 amino acids. Germline values: CDR1 KGHSH, CDR2 LQKENI. Germline trimming cut 7 bases from V and 5 bases from J; bases unmatched to any gene: 7. The CDR3 here is CASCTAGGTEAFF. DNA of the CDR3: TGTGCCAGCTGTACAGCAGGGGGAACTGAAGCTTTCTTT.

V is TRBV5-6 and J is TRBJ2-3, with TRBD1 identical over 9 bases. Germline CDR1 is SGHDT and CDR2 is YYEEEE. CDR3 length: 18 amino acids. The V segment lost 0 bases and the J segment 2 bases; nucleotides outside the gene matches: 10. Here the CDR3 DNA reads TGTGCCAGCAGCTTGGAGCGCGGGACAGGGCTTTTCACAGATACGCAGTATTTT. Its protein is CASSLERGTGLFTDTQYF.

This clonotype was observed at least ten times. CDR3 sequence (DNA): TGTGCCATCAGTGAGTGGGCAGGGAAGTCCTACAATGAGCAGTTCTTC. Its translation is CAISEWAGKSYNEQFF. This chain uses TRBV10-3 with TRBJ2-1, with D tentatively TRBD1 (5 bases). Per germline, CDR1 ENHRY and CDR2 SYGVKD. V was shortened by 1 base and J by 1 base, with 11 bases between the two germline ends. This CDR3 is 16 amino acids long.

This chain uses TRBV11-2 with TRBJ1-4, with a possible D match to TRBD1 (5 bases). Germline CDR1 SGHAT, CDR2 FQNNGV. CDR3 length: 14 amino acids. The V and J ends lost 5 bases and 2 bases respectively, with 9 bases between them. CDR3 sequence (DNA): TGTGCCAGCAGCCGACAGACCACTAATGAAAAACTGTTTTTT. Encoded protein: CASSRQTTNEKLFF.

CDR3 residues: CAWIPTAYEQYF. The CDR3 coding sequence is TGTGCCTGGATCCCCACGGCCTACGAGCAGTACTTC. The chain carries TRBV30 and TRBJ2-7; the D is unclear. Germline V gene data show CDR1 as GTSNPN and CDR2 as SVGIG (reference sequence). Trimming removed 4 bases at V and 2 bases at J, with 9 bases between. The CDR3 contains 12 residues.

This clonotype has just a few counts. The gene calls are TRBV12-3 or TRBV12-4 and TRBJ2-7; 10 bases map to TRBD1. The CDR3 has 15 residues. Germline trimming cut 1 base from V and 4 bases from J; bases unmatched to any gene: 4. The CDR3 loop is CASSLGDRGPYEQYF. The CDR3 region has the DNA TGTGCCAGCAGTTTAGGGGACAGGGGACCATACGAGCAGTACTTC.

In this sample, this clonotype turned up many times. This chain links TRBV27 with TRBJ1-2; the match to TRBD1 covers 7 bases. CDR1 and CDR2 (germline): MNHEY, SMNVEV (reference sequence). With 4 bases clipped from V and 2 bases from J, the junction kept 1 base outside the gene matches. This CDR3 has 13 residues. The CDR3 DNA is TGTGCCAGCAGTTCGGGACAGAACTATGGCTACACCTTC. Encoded protein: CASSSGQNYGYTF.

The table lists this clonotype with many counts. The V and J genes are TRBV5-5 and TRBJ1-1; D call uncertain. This CDR3 has 16 residues. Germline assignment: CDR1 SGHKS and CDR2 YYEKEE (reference sequence). Trimming removed 0 bases from V and 0 bases from J, with 12 bases in between. CDR3 bases: TGTGCCAGCAGCTTGGTGTGGCAGCCCATGAACACTGAAGCTTTCTTT. Protein sequence: CASSLVWQPMNTEAFF.

This clonotype came up many times. The chain's CDR3 is CAHDRGTEAFF. In nucleotides, the CDR3 is TGTGCCCACGACAGGGGCACTGAAGCTTTCTTT. The chain carries TRBV30 and TRBJ1-1, with 8 bases identical to TRBD1. This CDR3 spans 11 amino acids. The junction had 3 bases not matched to a gene; V was cut back by 8 bases and J by 4 bases. CDR1 GTSNPN and CDR2 SVGIG come from the germline V gene (reference sequence).

In its sample, this clonotype was seen many times. The genes are TRBV4-3 and TRBJ2-3, with 7 bases aligning to TRBD2. The V gene's germline CDR1 is LGHNA and CDR2 YSLEER. V dropped 0 bases and J dropped 2; count of bases not matched to a gene: 14. The CDR3 length is 19 residues. CDR3 in DNA: TGCGCCAGCAGCCAAGATTGGGGGGGGACGAATACACACACAGATACGCAGTATTTT. As protein: CASSQDWGGTNTHTDTQYF.

This clonotype was seen repeatedly, ten times or more. The CDR3 loop reads CASSVVGGDEQYF. The CDR3 nucleotides read TGTGCCAGCAGCGTAGTGGGGGGCGACGAGCAGTACTTC. This chain links TRBV9 with TRBJ2-7; either TRBD1 or TRBD2 may supply D (6 bases each). Between the trimmed V and J ends, which lost 0 bases and 5 bases, there was a span of 9 bases. This CDR3 contains 13 residues. Germline lookup yields CDR1 SGDLS and CDR2 YYNGEE.

This clonotype was seen only a few times. CDR3 sequence: CASSLESNQPQHF. The CDR3 nucleotides read TGTGCCAGCAGTTTAGAAAGCAATCAGCCCCAGCATTTT. The chain employs TRBV12-3 or TRBV12-4 and TRBJ1-5; no clear D gene. The V gene lost 1 base and the J gene lost 1 base, with 2 bases spanning the gap. The CDR3 contains 13 residues.

This clonotype was observed a handful of times. This chain connects TRBV7-9 to TRBJ1-2; TRBD1 is a possible D gene (5 bases). The length of the CDR3 is 17 residues. Per the germline V gene, CDR1 is SEHNR and CDR2 is FQNEAQ (reference sequence). V lost 6 bases, J lost 4 bases, and 24 bases lay in between. CDR3 nucleotides: TGTGCCAGCAGTCAAATGGTGGTTTTGGGACCGAGCTATGGCTACACCTTC. It is translated as CASSQMVVLGPSYGYTF.

This clonotype occurred many times. This chain uses TRBV4-1 with TRBJ2-1; D unclear. The germline V and J ends were trimmed by 0 bases and 9 bases, with 6 bases remaining between them. CDR3 length equals 12 residues. Germline loops: CDR1 MGHRA, CDR2 YSYEKL. The CDR3: CASSQDDGEQFF. CDR3 bases: TGCGCCAGCAGCCAAGATGATGGTGAGCAGTTCTTC.

This clonotype was seen only a few times. The rearrangement joins TRBV18 to TRBJ1-2, with no clear D. V lost 2 bases and J lost 4, with 8 bases in between. This CDR3 region has 13 residues. Germline assignment: CDR1 KGHSH and CDR2 LQKENI. The CDR3 sequence is CASSPEAVYGYTF. Written as DNA, the CDR3 is TGTGCCAGCTCACCAGAGGCGGTCTATGGCTACACCTTC.

This clonotype was seen at least ten times. CDR3 loop: CSAWGTETQYF. The CDR3 DNA follows: TGCAGTGCGTGGGGGACAGAGACCCAGTACTTC. This chain joins TRBV20-1 and TRBJ2-5, with D possibly being TRBD1 or TRBD2 (5 bases each). Deletions cut 6 bases from V and 4 bases from J, with 9 bases between. The CDR3 covers 11 residues. In germline, CDR1 is DFQATT, CDR2 SNEGSKA (reference sequence).

This clonotype came up a few times. The rearrangement uses TRBV12-3 or TRBV12-4 and TRBJ2-7; D is unclear. The CDR3 length is 13 residues. The V gene lost 3 bases and the J gene lost 0 bases, with 6 bases spanning the gap. The CDR3 here is CASSLSPSYEQYF. In nucleotides, the CDR3 is TGTGCCAGCAGTTTGAGCCCCTCCTACGAGCAGTACTTC.

The rearrangement uses TRBV24-1 and TRBJ1-2, with a weak D call TRBD1 (6 bases). The V end lost 5 bases, the J end lost 4 bases, and 19 bases lay between the germline ends. This CDR3 comprises 16 residues. CDR1 and CDR2 from the germline V gene are KGHDR and SFDVKD. Here the CDR3 reads CATSGTGSPGSYGYTF. The CDR3 nucleotides read TGTGCCACCAGTGGCACAGGGTCTCCCGGTAGCTATGGCTACACCTTC.